The next 21 T cell receptor beta chains were all read from a single sample in a study of blood T cell repertoires in COVID-19. Profiled with immunoSEQ multiplex PCR; TCRdb holds only in-frame clones, not every one. The sample holds tens of thousands of clones, about 88% seen once. The sample consisted of peripheral blood. The receptors come from a woman older than 75 with active or convalescent COVID-19.

The chain's CDR3 is CASSLAGGDEAFF. DNA of the CDR3: TGTGCCAGCAGCTTGGCAGGGGGAGATGAAGCTTTCTTT. The chain recombines TRBV5-5 with TRBJ1-1; 7 bases line up with TRBD1. The germline CDR1 and CDR2 sequences are SGHKS and YYEKEE (reference sequence). Germline trimming cut 0 bases from V and 7 bases from J; bases unmatched to any gene: 3. The CDR3 totals 13 residues. Supplemented by reference TRBV5-5 and TRBJ1-1, the full variable domain reads DAGVTQSPTHLIKTRGQQVTLRCSPISGHKSVSWYQQVLGQGPQFIFQYYEKEERGRGNFPDRFSARQFPNYSSELNVNALLLGDSALYLCASSLAGGDEAFFGQGTRLTVV.

In its sample, this clone was seen a few times. V usage is TRBV6-5 and J usage is TRBJ2-2; D possibly corresponds to TRBD2 (5 bases). The CDR3 covers 14 residues. Germline lookup yields CDR1 MNHEY and CDR2 SVGAGI. Between the trimmed V and J ends, which lost 6 bases and 1 base, there was a span of 9 bases. This chain's CDR3 is CASRSGRNTGELFF. The CDR3 DNA sequence: TGTGCCAGCAGAAGCGGTCGGAACACCGGGGAGCTGTTTTTT.

This clone turned up a few times. J is TRBJ1-2 and V is TRBV7-2, with 7 nucleotides matching TRBD1. V shed 1 base and J 0 bases; nucleotides not matched to a gene: 8. Germline V gives CDR1 SGHTA, CDR2 FQGNSA. CDR3 size: 17 residues. For the CDR3, the DNA is TGTGCCAGCAGCTTAGTAGGCGGGGACAGATCTAACTATGGCTACACCTTC. This translates into CASSLVGGDRSNYGYTF.

V usage is TRBV29-1 and J usage is TRBJ2-7, with 16 positions matching TRBD2. The V gene end was trimmed by 6 bases and the J gene end by 3 bases; junction bases not matched to a gene: 8. Germline V gene lookup returns CDR1 SQVTM and CDR2 ANQGSEA. This CDR3 is built from 16 residues. The CDR3 here is CSVAGTSGGAIYEQYF. CDR3 bases: TGCAGCGTGGCCGGGACTAGCGGGGGGGCTATCTACGAGCAGTACTTC.

The chain links TRBV7-9 to TRBJ2-5, with 14 bases fitting TRBD2. The V gene end was trimmed by 3 bases and the J gene end by 3 bases; junction bases not matched to a gene: 3. The CDR3 has 16 amino acids. Germline values: CDR1 SEHNR, CDR2 FQNEAQ (reference sequence). This chain's CDR3 is CASSLGLAGAEETQYF. The CDR3 DNA is TGTGCCAGCAGCTTGGGACTAGCGGGAGCCGAAGAGACCCAGTACTTC.

This clone has just one count. The chain links TRBV6-6 to TRBJ1-1, with unresolved D. The germline V gene has CDR1 MNHNY and CDR2 SVGAGI (reference sequence). This CDR3 is built from 15 residues. V shed 0 bases and J shed 0 bases, with 8 bases lying between them. DNA of the CDR3: TGTGCCAGCAGTTACTCGGTAGCGATGAACACTGAAGCTTTCTTT. It translates to CASSYSVAMNTEAFF.

The genes are TRBV19 and TRBJ2-1; D perhaps matches TRBD2 (5 bases). Trimming took off 3 bases at V and 6 bases at J, with 12 bases between the two ends. This CDR3 region has 14 residues. Germline V gene data show CDR1 as LNHDA and CDR2 as SQIVND (reference sequence). The CDR3 loop is CASSIRGNSNEQFF. The CDR3, as DNA: TGTGCCAGTAGTATCCGGGGAAACAGCAATGAGCAGTTCTTC.

The V gene is TRBV9, the J gene TRBJ2-1; D is possibly TRBD1 (6 bases). The germline CDR1 and CDR2 sequences are SGDLS and YYNGEE. The CDR3 runs 14 residues. The germline V and J ends were trimmed by 3 bases and 8 bases, with 15 bases remaining between them. The CDR3 DNA reads TGTGCCAGCAGCGCCAGGTTGGGGGCTCATGAGCAGTTCTTC. Translated, it gives CASSARLGAHEQFF.

The V call is TRBV5-1, the J call TRBJ2-7; possibly TRBD1 for D (6 bases). The V end was cut by 0 bases, the J end by 6 bases, with 16 bases between. This CDR3 has 15 residues. Germline assignment: CDR1 SGHRS and CDR2 YFSETQ. CDR3 region: CASSLEGTNAGEQYF. CDR3 nucleotide sequence: TGCGCCAGCAGCTTGGAAGGGACAAACGCCGGCGAGCAGTACTTC.

The V call is TRBV14, the J call TRBJ2-5, with 7 bases matching TRBD2. This CDR3 has 16 amino acids. Germline V gene data show CDR1 as SGHDN and CDR2 as FVKESK. V shed 1 base and J 2 bases; nucleotides not matched to a gene: 7. The CDR3 is CASSQALKRGQETQYF. The CDR3 DNA follows: TGTGCCAGCAGCCAAGCCCTTAAGCGGGGACAAGAGACCCAGTACTTC.

The chain links TRBV7-8 to TRBJ1-5; D call uncertain. Trimming removed 0 bases from V and 2 bases from J, with 8 bases in between. CDR1 SGHVS and CDR2 FQNEAQ come from the germline V gene. The CDR3 has 15 residues. The CDR3 spells CASSLAGVRNQPQHF. The CDR3 region has the DNA TGTGCCAGCAGCTTAGCAGGAGTCCGCAATCAGCCCCAGCATTTT.

The J gene is TRBJ2-2, the V gene TRBV6-1, with D perhaps TRBD1 (6 bases). V shed 3 bases and J shed 4 bases, with 18 bases lying between them. Germline CDR1 reads MNHNS; CDR2 reads SASEGT. The CDR3 has 17 residues. CDR3 in amino acids: CASSELTTGMGTGELFF. The CDR3 DNA follows: TGTGCCAGCAGTGAGCTGACCACAGGGATGGGCACCGGGGAGCTGTTTTTT.

This clone has just one count. The V call is TRBV30, the J call TRBJ1-2; 7 nucleotides align to TRBD1. CDR1 GTSNPN and CDR2 SVGIG come from the germline V gene (reference sequence). V shed 1 base and J 4 bases; nucleotides not matched to a gene: 6. There are 14 residues in the CDR3. CDR3 sequence (DNA): TGTGCCTGGAGTGGAGAGACAGGGTTCTATGGCTACACCTTC. This translates into CAWSGETGFYGYTF.

The rearrangement joins TRBV25-1 to TRBJ2-7; 12 bases are a match to TRBD1. V was clipped by 2 bases and J by 8 bases; unmatched bases: 4. The CDR3 extends over 14 amino acids. Germline V gives CDR1 MGHDK, CDR2 SYGVNS. CDR3 bases: TGTGCCAGCAGTGAAACCGGGACAGGGGGCCAGCAGTACTTC. As protein: CASSETGTGGQQYF.

CDR3 residues: CSVGGGQGYTGELFF. The CDR3 nucleotides read TGCAGCGTTGGCGGGGGACAGGGGTACACCGGGGAGCTGTTTTTT. V usage is TRBV29-1 and J usage is TRBJ2-2; 10 bases are shared with TRBD1. After removal of 4 bases from V and 3 bases from J, the junction contained 5 bases not matched to a gene. The germline V gene encodes CDR1 SQVTM and CDR2 ANQGSEA. This CDR3 has 15 residues.

This clone has just one count. This chain joins TRBV6-5 and TRBJ2-1; D is possibly TRBD1 (6 bases). Trimming left V 2 bases short and J 4 bases short, with 12 bases between. This CDR3 is 15 amino acids long. Germline CDR1 reads MNHEY; CDR2 reads SVGAGI. CDR3 DNA sequence: TGTGCCAGCAGTTACCGGGCCAGGGGTTACAATGAGCAGTTCTTC. Translating gives CASSYRARGYNEQFF.

This chain joins TRBV2 and TRBJ1-1; the match to TRBD1 covers 10 bases. In germline, CDR1 is SNHLY, CDR2 FYNNEI. The length of the CDR3 is 14 residues. Trimming cost V 6 bases and J 3 bases; bases outside gene matches: 4. CDR3 sequence (DNA): TGTGCCAGCAGCACGGACAGGGGGGACACTGAAGCTTTCTTT. It encodes CASSTDRGDTEAFF.

This clone was recorded only once. J is TRBJ1-5 and V is TRBV7-3; D is unresolved. Germline-derived CDR1 and CDR2 are SGHTA and FQGTGA. V dropped 0 bases and J dropped 6 bases, with 18 bases sitting between them. The length of the CDR3 is 17 residues. CDR3 coding DNA: TGTGCCAGCAGCTTAACGGGATTATTGGAGGTACGTCAGCCCCAGCATTTT. The encoded protein is CASSLTGLLEVRQPQHF.

The rearrangement links TRBV30 to TRBJ1-2; tentatively, D is TRBD1 (5 bases). The CDR3 length is 11 residues. Per the germline V gene, CDR1 is GTSNPN and CDR2 is SVGIG (reference sequence). Trimming left V 6 bases short and J 8 bases short, with 13 bases between. CDR3 protein: CACPLGGGYTF. The CDR3 DNA is TGTGCCTGCCCTCTGGGGGGGGGCTACACCTTC.

The chain combines TRBV18 with TRBJ1-3, with a possible D match to TRBD1 (5 bases). Germline lookup yields CDR1 KGHSH and CDR2 LQKENI. This CDR3 contains 12 residues. The CDR3 region is CAGVLIGNTIYF. The DNA of the CDR3 is TGTGCAGGGGTTTTAATTGGAAACACCATATATTTT. The full variable domain, in which reference TRBV18 and TRBJ1-3 provide the parts outside the CDR3, is NAGVMQNPRHLVRRRGQEARLRCSPMKGHSHVYWYRQLPEEGLKFMVYLQKENIIDESGMPKERFSAEFPKEGPSILRIQQVVRGDSAAYFCAGVLIGNTIYFGEGSWLTVV.

The chain is built from TRBV7-9 and TRBJ2-1; a possible D gene is TRBD2 (5 bases). V shed 1 base and J shed 8 bases, with 9 bases lying between them. This CDR3 is 13 amino acids long. CDR1 SEHNR and CDR2 FQNEAQ come from the germline V gene (reference sequence). CDR3 sequence (DNA): TGTGCCAGCAGCTTAGTTAATAGCGATGAGCAGTTCTTC. It translates to CASSLVNSDEQFF.